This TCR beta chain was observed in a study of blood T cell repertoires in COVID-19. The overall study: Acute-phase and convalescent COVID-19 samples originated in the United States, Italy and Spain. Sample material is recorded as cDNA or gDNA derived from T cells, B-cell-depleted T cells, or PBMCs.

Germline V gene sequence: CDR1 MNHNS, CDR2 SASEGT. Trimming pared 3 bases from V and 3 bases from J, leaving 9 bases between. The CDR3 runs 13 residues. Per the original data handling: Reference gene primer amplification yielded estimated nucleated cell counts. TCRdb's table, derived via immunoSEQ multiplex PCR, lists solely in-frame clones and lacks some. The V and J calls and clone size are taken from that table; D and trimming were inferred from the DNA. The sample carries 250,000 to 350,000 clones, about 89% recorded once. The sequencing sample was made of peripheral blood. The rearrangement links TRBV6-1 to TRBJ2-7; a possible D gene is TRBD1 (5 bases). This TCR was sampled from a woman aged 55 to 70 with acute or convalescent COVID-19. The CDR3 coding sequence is TGTGCCAGCAGTGAGCAGGGTGGCTACGAGCAGTACTTC. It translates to CASSEQGGYEQYF.